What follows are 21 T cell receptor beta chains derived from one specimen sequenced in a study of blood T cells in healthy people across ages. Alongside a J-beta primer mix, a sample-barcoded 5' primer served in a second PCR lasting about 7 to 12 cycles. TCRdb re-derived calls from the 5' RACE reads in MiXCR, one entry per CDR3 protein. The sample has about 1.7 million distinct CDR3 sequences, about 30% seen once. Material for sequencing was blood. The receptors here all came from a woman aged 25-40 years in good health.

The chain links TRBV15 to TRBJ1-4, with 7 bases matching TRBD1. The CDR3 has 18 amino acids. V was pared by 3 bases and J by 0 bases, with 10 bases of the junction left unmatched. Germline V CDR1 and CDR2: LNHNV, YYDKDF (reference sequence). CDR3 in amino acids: CATSRFRGTAATNEKLFF. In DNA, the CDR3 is TGTGCCACCAGCAGGTTTAGGGGGACAGCCGCAACTAATGAAAAACTGTTTTTT.

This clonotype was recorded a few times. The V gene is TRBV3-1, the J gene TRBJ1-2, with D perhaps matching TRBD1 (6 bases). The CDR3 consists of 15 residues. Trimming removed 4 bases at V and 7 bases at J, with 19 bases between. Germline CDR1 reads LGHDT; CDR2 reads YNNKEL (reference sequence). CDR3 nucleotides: TGTGCCAGCAGCCCCAGGACAGCCCCCCAGGGTGGCTACACCTTC. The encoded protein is CASSPRTAPQGGYTF.

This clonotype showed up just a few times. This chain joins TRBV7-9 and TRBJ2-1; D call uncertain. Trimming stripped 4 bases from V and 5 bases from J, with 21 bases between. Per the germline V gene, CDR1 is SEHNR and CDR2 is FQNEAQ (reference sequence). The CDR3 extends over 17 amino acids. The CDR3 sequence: CASSSPLRTGVHNEQFF. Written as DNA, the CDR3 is TGTGCCAGCAGCTCTCCCCTCCGGACCGGCGTACACAATGAGCAGTTCTTC.

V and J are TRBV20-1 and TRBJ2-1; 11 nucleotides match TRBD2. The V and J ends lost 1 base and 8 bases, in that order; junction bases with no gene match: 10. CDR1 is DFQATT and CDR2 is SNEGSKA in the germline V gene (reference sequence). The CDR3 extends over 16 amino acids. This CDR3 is CSARALTSGSRYEQFF. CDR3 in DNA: TGCAGTGCTAGAGCCCTCACTAGCGGGAGTAGATATGAGCAGTTCTTC.

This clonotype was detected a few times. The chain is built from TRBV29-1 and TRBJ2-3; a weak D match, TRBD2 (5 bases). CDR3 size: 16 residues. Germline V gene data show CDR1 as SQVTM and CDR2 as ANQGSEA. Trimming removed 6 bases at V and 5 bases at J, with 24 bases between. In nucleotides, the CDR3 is TGCAGCGTCTTACCTCGTAGTGACGGGAAACAAGATACGCAGTATTTT. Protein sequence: CSVLPRSDGKQDTQYF.

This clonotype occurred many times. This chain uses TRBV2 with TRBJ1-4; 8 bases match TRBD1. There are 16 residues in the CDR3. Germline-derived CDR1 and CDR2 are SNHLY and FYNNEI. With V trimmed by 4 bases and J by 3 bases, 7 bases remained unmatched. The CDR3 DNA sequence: TGTGCCAGCAGTGCTCGACAGGGGAGGGCTAATGAAAAACTGTTTTTT. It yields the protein CASSARQGRANEKLFF.

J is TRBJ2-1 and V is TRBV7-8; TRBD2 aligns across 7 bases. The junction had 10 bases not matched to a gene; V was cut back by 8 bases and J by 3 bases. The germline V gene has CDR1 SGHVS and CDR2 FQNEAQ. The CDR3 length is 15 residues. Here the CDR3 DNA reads TGTGCCAGCTCGGTGTCTAGCGGATACTACAATGAGCAGTTCTTC. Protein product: CASSVSSGYYNEQFF. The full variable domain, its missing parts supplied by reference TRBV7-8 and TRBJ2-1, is GAGVSQSPRYKVAKRGQDVALRCDPISGHVSLFWYQQALGQGPEFLTYFQNEAQLDKSGLPSDRFFAERPEGSVSTLKIQRTQQEDSAVYLCASSVSSGYYNEQFFGPGTRLTVL.

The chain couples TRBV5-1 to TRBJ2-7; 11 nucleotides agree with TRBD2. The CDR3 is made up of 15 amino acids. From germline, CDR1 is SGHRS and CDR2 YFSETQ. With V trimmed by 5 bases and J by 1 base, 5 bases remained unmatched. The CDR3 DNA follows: TGCGCCAGCAGAGAACTAGCGGGAGCGTCCTACGAGCAGTACTTC. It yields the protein CASRELAGASYEQYF.

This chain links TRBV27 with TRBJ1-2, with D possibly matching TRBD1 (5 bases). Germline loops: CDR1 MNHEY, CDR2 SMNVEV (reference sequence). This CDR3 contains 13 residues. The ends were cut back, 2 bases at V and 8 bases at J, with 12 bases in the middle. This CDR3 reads CASSLTQVGGYTF. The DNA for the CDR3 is TGTGCCAGCAGTTTAACACAGGTCGGCGGCTACACCTTC.

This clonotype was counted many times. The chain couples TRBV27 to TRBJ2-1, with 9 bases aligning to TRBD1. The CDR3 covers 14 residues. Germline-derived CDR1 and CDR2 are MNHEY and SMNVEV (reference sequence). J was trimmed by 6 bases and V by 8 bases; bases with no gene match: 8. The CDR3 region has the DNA TGTGCCAGCTCCCCGGACAGGGGCGGCAATGAGCAGTTCTTC. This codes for CASSPDRGGNEQFF.

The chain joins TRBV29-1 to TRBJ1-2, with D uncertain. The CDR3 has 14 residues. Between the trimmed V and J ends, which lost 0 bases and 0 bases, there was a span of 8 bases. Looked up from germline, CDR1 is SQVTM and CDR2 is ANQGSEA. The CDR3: CSVEDETPNYGYTF. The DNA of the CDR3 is TGCAGCGTTGAAGACGAAACCCCTAACTATGGCTACACCTTC.

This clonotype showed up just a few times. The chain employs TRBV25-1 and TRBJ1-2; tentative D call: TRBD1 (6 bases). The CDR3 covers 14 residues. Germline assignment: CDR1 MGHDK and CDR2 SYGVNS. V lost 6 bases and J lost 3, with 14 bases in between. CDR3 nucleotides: TGTGCCAGCAGCGGCGGGGGCCAGCACTATGGCTACACCTTC. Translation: CASSGGGQHYGYTF.

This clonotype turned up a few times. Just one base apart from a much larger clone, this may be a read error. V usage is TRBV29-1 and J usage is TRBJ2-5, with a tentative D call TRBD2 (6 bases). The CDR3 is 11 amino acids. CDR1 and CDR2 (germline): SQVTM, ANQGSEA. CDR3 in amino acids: CAGGPQETRYF. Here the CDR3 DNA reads TGCGCCGGGGGACCCCAAGAGACCCGGTACTTC.

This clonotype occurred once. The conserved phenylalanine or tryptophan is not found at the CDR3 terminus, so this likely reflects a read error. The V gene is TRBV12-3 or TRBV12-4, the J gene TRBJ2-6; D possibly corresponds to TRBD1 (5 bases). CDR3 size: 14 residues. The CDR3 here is CASSFGAGANVLTV. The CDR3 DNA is TGTGCCAGCAGTTTTGGGGCTGGGGCCAATGTCCTGACTGTC.

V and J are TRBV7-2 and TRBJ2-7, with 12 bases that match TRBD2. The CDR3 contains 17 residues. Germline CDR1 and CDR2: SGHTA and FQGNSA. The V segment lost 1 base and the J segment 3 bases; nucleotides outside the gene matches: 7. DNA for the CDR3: TGTGCCAGCAGCTTAGGGACTAGCGGGGACTCTTTCTACGAGCAGTACTTC. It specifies CASSLGTSGDSFYEQYF.

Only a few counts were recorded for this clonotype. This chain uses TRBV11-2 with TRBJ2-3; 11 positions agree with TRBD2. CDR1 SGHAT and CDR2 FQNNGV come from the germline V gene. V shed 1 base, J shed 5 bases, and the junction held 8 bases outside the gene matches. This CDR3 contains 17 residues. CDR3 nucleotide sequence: TGTGCCAGCAGCTTAGGGGCTAGCGGGGGGTATGAAGATACGCAGTATTTT. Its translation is CASSLGASGGYEDTQYF.

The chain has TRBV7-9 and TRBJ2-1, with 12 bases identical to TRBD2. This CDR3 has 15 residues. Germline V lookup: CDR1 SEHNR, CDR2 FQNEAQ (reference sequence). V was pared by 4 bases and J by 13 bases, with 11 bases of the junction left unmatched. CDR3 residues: CASSSRLAGDETQFF. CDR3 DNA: TGTGCCAGCAGCTCGCGACTAGCGGGGGACGAGACCCAGTTCTTC.

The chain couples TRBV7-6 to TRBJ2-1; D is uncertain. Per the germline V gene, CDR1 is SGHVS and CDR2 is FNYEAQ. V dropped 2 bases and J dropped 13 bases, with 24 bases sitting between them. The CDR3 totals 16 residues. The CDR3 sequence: CASSLRRIQNQETQFF. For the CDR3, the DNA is TGTGCCAGCAGCTTACGTCGAATTCAGAATCAAGAGACCCAGTTCTTC.

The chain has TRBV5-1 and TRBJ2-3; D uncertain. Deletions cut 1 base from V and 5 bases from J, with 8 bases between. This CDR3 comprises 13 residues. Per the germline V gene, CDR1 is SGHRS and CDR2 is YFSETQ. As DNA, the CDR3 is TGCGCCAGCAGCTTGACAACGATAGATACGCAGTATTTT. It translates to CASSLTTIDTQYF.

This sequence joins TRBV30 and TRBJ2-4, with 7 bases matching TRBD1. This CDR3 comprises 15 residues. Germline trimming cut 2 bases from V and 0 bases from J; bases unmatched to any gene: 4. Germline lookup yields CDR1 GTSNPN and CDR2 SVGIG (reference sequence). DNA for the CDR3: TGTGCCTGGAGTCCCACAGGGGTAGCCAAAAACATTCAGTACTTC. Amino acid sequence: CAWSPTGVAKNIQYF.

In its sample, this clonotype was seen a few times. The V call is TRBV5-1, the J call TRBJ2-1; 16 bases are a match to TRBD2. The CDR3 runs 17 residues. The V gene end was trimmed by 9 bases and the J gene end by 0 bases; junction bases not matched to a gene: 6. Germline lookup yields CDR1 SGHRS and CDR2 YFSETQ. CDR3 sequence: CATSGTSGGASYNEQFF. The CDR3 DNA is TGCGCCACCTCCGGGACTAGCGGGGGGGCCTCCTACAATGAGCAGTTCTTC.